This T cell receptor (beta chain) is from a study of blood T cell repertoires in COVID-19. Study at large: The United States, Italy and Spain supplied acute and convalescent COVID-19 samples. T cells, B-cell-depleted T cells, or PBMCs supplied cDNA or gDNA.

In the original workflow: Amplifying reference gene primers gave estimates of nucleated cell counts. Profiling relied on immunoSEQ multiplex PCR, and the TCRdb table lists in-frame clones only, not all of them. V and J calls plus clone size are reproduced from that table; the DNA served to infer D and trimming. The top ten clones hold 4% to 5.5% of a sample with approximately 54,000 clones, roughly 76% of them seen once. This clone was detected only once. The CDR3 extends over 14 amino acids. Trimming cost V 5 bases and J 0 bases, with 8 bases left between them. CDR1 is SGHVS and CDR2 is FQNEAQ in the germline V gene.

This TCR was sampled from a woman aged 60-75 years with acute or convalescent COVID-19. The sequenced sample consisted of peripheral blood. The V call is TRBV7-8, the J call TRBJ1-5; no clear D gene. This chain's CDR3 is CASSPLSSNQPQHF. CDR3 bases: TGTGCCAGCAGCCCCCTATCTAGCAATCAGCCCCAGCATTTT.